The rows below give T cell receptor beta chains drawn from one sample of a study of blood T cell repertoires in COVID-19. TCRdb's table, derived via immunoSEQ multiplex PCR, lists solely in-frame clones and lacks some. The data contain under 300,000 clones, approximately 80% of them singletons. Sequencing was done on a sample of PBMCs or T cells enriched from blood (not recorded which). The receptors originated from a man aged 40-55 years who had recovered from COVID-19. Both conserved end residues are part of each CDR3. The order of the fields is V gene, clone size, D gene, J gene, CDR3 DNA, CDR3 protein. D genes are given only for firm matches. Size values are once, few and many counts, or a class for expanded clones, and some rows have none.

V: TRBV24-1; size: NA; D: TRBD1; J: TRBJ2-3; DNA: TGTGCCACCAGTGAACTCAGGACAGGGGAGGCAGATACGCAGTATTTT; CDR3: CATSELRTGEADTQYF
V: TRBV28; size: NA; D: TRBD2; J: TRBJ2-7; DNA: TGTGCCAGCAGTTTGCCAGGAGGGGGGACTAGCTCCTACGAGCAGTACTTC; CDR3: CASSLPGGGTSSYEQYF
V: TRBV7-3; size: NA; D: NA; J: TRBJ1-1; DNA: TGTGCCAGCAGCTTACGTAGGGGCACTGAAGCTTTCTTT; CDR3: CASSLRRGTEAFF
V: TRBV5-4; size: few; D: TRBD2; J: TRBJ2-7; DNA: TGTGCCAGCAGCTCACCGGGACTACGGTCCTACGAGCAGTACTTC; CDR3: CASSSPGLRSYEQYF
V: TRBV4-1; size: NA; D: NA; J: TRBJ1-5; DNA: TGCGCCAGCAGCCAAGACCAGGACAGCCCTTATCAGCCCCAGCATTTT; CDR3: CASSQDQDSPYQPQHF
V: TRBV30; size: NA; D: TRBD1; J: TRBJ1-4; DNA: TGTGCCTGGAGCAACGCGGGACAGGGGAATGAAAAACTGTTTTTT; CDR3: CAWSNAGQGNEKLFF
V: TRBV4-3; size: NA; D: NA; J: TRBJ1-6; DNA: TGCGCCAGCAGCCAAGATCGAGATTCCTCACCCCTCCACTTT; CDR3: CASSQDRDSSPLHF
V: TRBV15; size: NA; D: NA; J: TRBJ1-6; DNA: TGTGCCACCAGCAGAGGCGGGGCAGGGAGGAATTCACCCCTCCACTTT; CDR3: CATSRGGAGRNSPLHF
V: TRBV10-3; size: NA; D: NA; J: TRBJ1-5; DNA: TGTGCCATCAGTGATTCCCTAATACAGCCCCAGCATTTT; CDR3: CAISDSLIQPQHF
V: TRBV7-9; size: NA; D: NA; J: TRBJ1-6; DNA: TGTGCCAGCCGGGACGGGTTTAGGGGGATGGGTTCACCCCTCCACTTT; CDR3: CASRDGFRGMGSPLHF
V: TRBV7-3; size: NA; D: NA; J: TRBJ2-1; DNA: TGTGCCAGCAGCTTATCACAGAGCTCCTACAATGAGCAGTTCTTC; CDR3: CASSLSQSSYNEQFF
V: TRBV30; size: NA; D: NA; J: TRBJ1-3; DNA: TGTGCCTGGAGTGGACTGACTTTCTCTGGAAACACCATATATTTT; CDR3: CAWSGLTFSGNTIYF
V: TRBV9; size: NA; D: NA; J: TRBJ1-4; DNA: TGTGCCAGCAGCGTATCATCCAGGAATGAAAAACTGTTTTTT; CDR3: CASSVSSRNEKLFF
V: TRBV24-1; size: NA; D: TRBD2; J: TRBJ2-1; DNA: TGTGCCACCAGTGATCCCTCGGGCGGGAGAGGAGGTGAGCAGTTCTTC; CDR3: CATSDPSGGRGGEQFF
V: TRBV29-1; size: NA; D: NA; J: TRBJ2-3; DNA: TGCAGCGTTGAGGCGGTAGATACGCAGTATTTT; CDR3: CSVEAVDTQYF
V: TRBV18; size: NA; D: NA; J: TRBJ1-4; DNA: TGTGCCAGCTCACCTAGTCCCAATGAAAAACTGTTTTTT; CDR3: CASSPSPNEKLFF
V: TRBV2; size: NA; D: NA; J: TRBJ2-7; DNA: TGTGCCAGCAGTGACCAGGTTCTCTCCTACGAGCAGTACTTC; CDR3: CASSDQVLSYEQYF
V: TRBV29-1; size: NA; D: NA; J: TRBJ2-3; DNA: TGCAGCGTTGAAGGGACGGACTCGGGCACAGATACGCAGTATTTT; CDR3: CSVEGTDSGTDTQYF
V: TRBV5-5; size: few; D: TRBD1; J: TRBJ2-5; DNA: TGTGCCAGCAGCTTAGGGACAGGGCCCCAAGAGACCCAGTACTTC; CDR3: CASSLGTGPQETQYF
V: TRBV7-6; size: NA; D: NA; J: TRBJ1-3; DNA: TGTGCCAGCAGCCCTTCCCGAAACACCATATATTTT; CDR3: CASSPSRNTIYF
V: TRBV6-5; size: once; D: TRBD2; J: TRBJ2-7; DNA: TGTGCCAGCAGTTTCACCGGGACTAGTGTCTACGAGCAGTACTTC; CDR3: CASSFTGTSVYEQYF
V: TRBV9; size: NA; D: TRBD2; J: TRBJ2-1; DNA: TGTGCCAGCAGCCGACTAGCGGTGGGGAATGAGCAGTTCTTC; CDR3: CASSRLAVGNEQFF
V: TRBV18; size: NA; D: NA; J: TRBJ1-1; DNA: TGTGCCAGCTCACTAACAGGGTGGACTGAAGCTTTCTTT; CDR3: CASSLTGWTEAFF
V: TRBV28; size: once; D: NA; J: TRBJ1-5; DNA: TGTGCCGGCTGCCGGGGACCCGGAGGGAACAATCAGCCCCAGCATTTT; CDR3: CAGCRGPGGNNQPQHF
V: TRBV18; size: NA; D: TRBD2; J: TRBJ2-1; DNA: TGTGCCAGCTCACCATACGGGAGGGTTGGTGAGCAGTTCTTC; CDR3: CASSPYGRVGEQFF
V: TRBV19; size: NA; D: NA; J: TRBJ1-5; DNA: TGTGCCAGTAGTATAGCCCGTAATCAGCCCCAGCATTTT; CDR3: CASSIARNQPQHF
V: TRBV7-9; size: NA; D: NA; J: TRBJ2-1; DNA: TGTGCCAGCAGCTTAGGCGGGGCCTTTAATGAGCAGTTCTTC; CDR3: CASSLGGAFNEQFF
V: TRBV25-1; size: NA; D: NA; J: TRBJ1-2; DNA: TGTGCCAGCAGGGACAGCCTTTACTATGGCTACACCTTC; CDR3: CASRDSLYYGYTF
V: TRBV6-5; size: NA; D: TRBD2; J: TRBJ2-3; DNA: TGTGCCAGCGGGAGGGGAGGCACAGATACGCAGTATTTT; CDR3: CASGRGGTDTQYF
V: TRBV4-3; size: NA; D: TRBD2; J: TRBJ2-5; DNA: TGCGCCAGCAGCCGCTTATGGACTAGTCATGAGACCCAGTACTTC; CDR3: CASSRLWTSHETQYF
V: TRBV9; size: NA; D: TRBD2; J: TRBJ2-5; DNA: TGTGCCAGCAGCGTCACCGGGACTAGTCGGGAGACCCAGTACTTC; CDR3: CASSVTGTSRETQYF
V: TRBV2; size: NA; D: NA; J: TRBJ1-2; DNA: TGTGCCAGCAGTTACAGGGACCGCTACACCTTC; CDR3: CASSYRDRYTF
V: TRBV7-2; size: NA; D: TRBD2; J: TRBJ2-3; DNA: TGTGCCAGCAGCCGGACCCTAGCGGGGGTCGCTCAAATGACAGATACGCAGTATTTT; CDR3: CASSRTLAGVAQMTDTQYF
V: TRBV19; size: few; D: NA; J: TRBJ2-3; DNA: TGTGCCAGTAATTCGGGGATAGATACGCAGTATTTT; CDR3: CASNSGIDTQYF
V: TRBV6-2/TRBV6-3; size: once; D: NA; J: TRBJ2-6; DNA: TGTGCCAGCAGCACGTTGAGGAACCCCTCTGGGGCCAACGTCCTGACTTTC; CDR3: CASSTLRNPSGANVLTF
V: TRBV7-3; size: NA; D: NA; J: TRBJ2-3; DNA: TGTGCCAGCAGCTACGGGGGGCGCACAGATACGCAGTATTTT; CDR3: CASSYGGRTDTQYF
V: TRBV5-6; size: NA; D: TRBD2; J: TRBJ2-2; DNA: TGTGCCAGCAGCGAGGGACTAGCGATTAACACCGGGGAGCTGTTTTTT; CDR3: CASSEGLAINTGELFF
V: TRBV5-4; size: NA; D: NA; J: TRBJ2-5; DNA: TGTGCCAGCAGCCCGCGGGGGCCCCAAGAGACCCAGTACTTC; CDR3: CASSPRGPQETQYF
V: TRBV30; size: NA; D: TRBD1; J: TRBJ1-2; DNA: TGTGCCTGGATAGGGGGCGCGGCTGGCTACACCTTC; CDR3: CAWIGGAAGYTF
V: TRBV19; size: once; D: TRBD2; J: TRBJ2-1; DNA: TGTGCCAGTAGTGGGGGGACTAGCGGGAGTTCCCGGGGCTCCTACAATGAGCAGTTCTTC; CDR3: CASSGGTSGSSRGSYNEQFF
V: TRBV13; size: NA; D: NA; J: TRBJ1-2; DNA: TGTGCCAGCAGCTTAGGCCGGCTAGACGGAGATAACTATGGCTACACCTTC; CDR3: CASSLGRLDGDNYGYTF
V: TRBV19; size: few; D: TRBD2; J: TRBJ2-1; DNA: TGTGCCAGTAGTATAGTAGCGGGGAGGTACAATGAGCAGTTCTTC; CDR3: CASSIVAGRYNEQFF
V: TRBV4-1; size: NA; D: NA; J: TRBJ2-2; DNA: TGCGCCAGCAGCTCAACAGGGTGGTGGGGGGAGCTGTTTTTT; CDR3: CASSSTGWWGELFF
V: TRBV4-3; size: few; D: NA; J: TRBJ1-2; DNA: TGCGCCAGCAGCCAAGACGGGCAGGGGATTGGGGGCTATGGCTACACCTTC; CDR3: CASSQDGQGIGGYGYTF
V: TRBV28; size: NA; D: TRBD1; J: TRBJ2-2; DNA: TGTGCCAGCAGCCGGGGACAGTTCACCGGGGAGCTGTTTTTT; CDR3: CASSRGQFTGELFF
V: TRBV27; size: NA; D: TRBD1; J: TRBJ1-6; DNA: TGTGCCAGCAGTTTATCGCGGACAGGGGGCTATAATTCACCCCTCCACTTT; CDR3: CASSLSRTGGYNSPLHF
V: TRBV18; size: NA; D: NA; J: TRBJ1-4; DNA: TGTGCCAGCTCACCGCAGGGCAATGAAAAACTGTTTTTT; CDR3: CASSPQGNEKLFF
V: TRBV7-2; size: NA; D: TRBD1; J: TRBJ1-1; DNA: TGTGCCAGCAGCCCGGGACAGGGGGCCGGAGGGACTGAAGCTTTCTTT; CDR3: CASSPGQGAGGTEAFF
V: TRBV30; size: NA; D: TRBD1; J: TRBJ2-7; DNA: TGTGCCTGGAGTGTACTGTATGGGGACAGGGGGTCCTACGAGCAGTACTTC; CDR3: CAWSVLYGDRGSYEQYF
V: TRBV4-1; size: NA; D: NA; J: TRBJ2-2; DNA: TGCGCCAGCAGCCAAGAGGTTATTGGGGTCTCTAGCTCTGGGGAGCTGTTTTTT; CDR3: CASSQEVIGVSSSGELFF
V: TRBV6-5; size: NA; D: NA; J: TRBJ2-1; DNA: TGTGCCAGCAAGCTAGGTGGGTCCTACAATGAGCAGTTCTTC; CDR3: CASKLGGSYNEQFF
V: TRBV6-1; size: NA; D: NA; J: TRBJ1-6; DNA: TGTGCCAGCAGTGAAGAGGAGGTTCGAGATAATTCACCCCTCCACTTT; CDR3: CASSEEEVRDNSPLHF
V: TRBV6-1; size: NA; D: NA; J: TRBJ1-5; DNA: TGTGCCAGCAGTGTTGGCAGGGGCAGCTTTAATCAGCCCCAGCATTTT; CDR3: CASSVGRGSFNQPQHF
V: TRBV18; size: few; D: NA; J: TRBJ2-1; DNA: TGTGCCAGCTCGCCTAAGAAACTAGTCCGGAATGAGCAGTTCTTC; CDR3: CASSPKKLVRNEQFF
V: TRBV2; size: NA; D: NA; J: TRBJ2-7; DNA: TGTGCCAGCAAGGGGGAGCTTTTGGGTGAGCAGTACTTC; CDR3: CASKGELLGEQYF
V: TRBV28; size: few; D: NA; J: TRBJ1-4; DNA: TGTGCCAGCAAGGCGGGGGAGGTTGTAGAAAAACTGTTTTTT; CDR3: CASKAGEVVEKLFF
V: TRBV7-3; size: NA; D: NA; J: TRBJ2-2; DNA: TGTGCCAGCAGCTCACGACCGGGACTCAGGATGGGGGAGCTGTTTTTT; CDR3: CASSSRPGLRMGELFF